This T cell receptor beta chain comes out of a study of radiotherapy plus CTLA-4 blockade in lung cancer listed by TCRdb under 2018. The study in broad terms: Objective responses occurred in 18% of enrolled patients, and 30% to 35% achieved disease control.

Broad study findings and their caveats: Early dynamic changes in blood T cell clones, together with increased serum interferon-beta after radiation, were reported as the strongest predictors of response. TCR clones derived from tumors expanded in peripheral blood after treatment with radiotherapy and ipilimumab.

The study tested focal radiation therapy combined with CTLA-4 blockade (ipilimumab) in patients with chemo-refractory metastatic non-small-cell lung cancer. Receptors were amplified or captured by the immunoSEQ multiplex PCR assay. Not all clones reach the TCRdb copy of this immuneACCESS table, which keeps in-frame sequences only. Checked studies attribute under half of the gap to unresolved V genes and leave the rest unexplained. Recorded for this sample are 60,000 to 70,000 clones; around 79% of them occurred a single time. The ten largest clones capture more than 8.5% of the sample. This clone was counted between two and nine times. Its antigen specificity is not known. Qualities for individual bases were not recorded, and no much larger clone is one base off. Its CDR3 holds 12 amino acids, cysteine through phenylalanine. Only CDR3 DNA remains: 36 bases, in frame from the first base. The germline V gene supplies CDR1 MNHNS and CDR2 SASEGT. V is reduced by 5 bases and J by 5 bases, leaving a spacing of 7 bases between them.

The specimen comprised peripheral blood, sampled from a patient treated with radiotherapy plus ipilimumab. This clonotype was sampled from a human donor with non-small cell lung cancer who had a complete response to radiotherapy plus ipilimumab. This chain joins TRBV6-1 to TRBJ2-1, with the D gene call left open. The base sequence is TGTGCCAGCAGTTTAGACGACAATGAGCAGTTCTTC. This translates into CASSLDDNEQFF.